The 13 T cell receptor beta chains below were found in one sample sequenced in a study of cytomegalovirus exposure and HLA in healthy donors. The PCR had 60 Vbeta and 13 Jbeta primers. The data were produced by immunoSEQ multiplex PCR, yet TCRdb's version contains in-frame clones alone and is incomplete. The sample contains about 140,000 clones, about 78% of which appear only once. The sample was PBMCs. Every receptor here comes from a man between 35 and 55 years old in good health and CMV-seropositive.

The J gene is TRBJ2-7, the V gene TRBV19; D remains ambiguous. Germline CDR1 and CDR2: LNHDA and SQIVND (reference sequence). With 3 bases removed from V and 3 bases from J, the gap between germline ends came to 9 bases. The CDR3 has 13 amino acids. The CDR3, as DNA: TGTGCCAGTAGTATGGGCAGGCGCTACGAGCAGTACTTC. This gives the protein CASSMGRRYEQYF.

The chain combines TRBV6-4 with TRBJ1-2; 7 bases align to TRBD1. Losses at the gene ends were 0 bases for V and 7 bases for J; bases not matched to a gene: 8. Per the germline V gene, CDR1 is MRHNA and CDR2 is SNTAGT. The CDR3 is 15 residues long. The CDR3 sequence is CASSDSNRGLGGYTF. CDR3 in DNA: TGTGCCAGCAGTGACTCAAACAGGGGTTTAGGTGGCTACACCTTC.

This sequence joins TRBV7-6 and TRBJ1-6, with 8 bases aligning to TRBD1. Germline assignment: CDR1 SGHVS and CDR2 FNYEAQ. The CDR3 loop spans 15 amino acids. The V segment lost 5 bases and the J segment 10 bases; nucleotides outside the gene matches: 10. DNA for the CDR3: TGTGCCAGCAGCCGACGCCCGACAGGGGAATCACCCCTCCACTTT. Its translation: CASSRRPTGESPLHF.

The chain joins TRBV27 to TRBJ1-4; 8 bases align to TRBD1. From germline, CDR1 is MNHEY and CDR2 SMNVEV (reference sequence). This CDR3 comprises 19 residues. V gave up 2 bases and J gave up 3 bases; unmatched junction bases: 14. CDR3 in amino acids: CASSLTALQGAFANEKLFF. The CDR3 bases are TGTGCCAGCAGTTTAACGGCTTTGCAGGGGGCGTTTGCTAATGAAAAACTGTTTTTT.

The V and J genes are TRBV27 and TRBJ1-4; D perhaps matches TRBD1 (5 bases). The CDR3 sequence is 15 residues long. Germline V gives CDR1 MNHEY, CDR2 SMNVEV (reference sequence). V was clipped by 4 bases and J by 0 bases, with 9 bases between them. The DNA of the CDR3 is TGTGCCAGCAGTTCCTCCAGGGCAACTAATGAAAAACTGTTTTTT. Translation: CASSSSRATNEKLFF.

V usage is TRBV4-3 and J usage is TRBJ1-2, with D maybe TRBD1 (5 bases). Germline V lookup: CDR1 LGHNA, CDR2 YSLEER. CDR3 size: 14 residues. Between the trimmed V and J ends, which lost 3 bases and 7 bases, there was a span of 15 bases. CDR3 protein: CASSQYQGGAGYTF. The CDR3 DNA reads TGCGCCAGCAGCCAGTACCAGGGTGGCGCTGGCTACACCTTC.

The CDR3 nucleotides read TGTGCCGCCGCGGGACGTTGGGCCCGAGACTCTGGAAACACCATATATTTT. This codes for CAAAGRWARDSGNTIYF. The genes are TRBV10-3 and TRBJ1-3, with D perhaps matching TRBD1 (5 bases). Germline lookup yields CDR1 ENHRY and CDR2 SYGVKD. The V end lost 11 bases, the J end lost 0 bases, and 23 bases lay between the germline ends. The CDR3 extends over 17 amino acids.

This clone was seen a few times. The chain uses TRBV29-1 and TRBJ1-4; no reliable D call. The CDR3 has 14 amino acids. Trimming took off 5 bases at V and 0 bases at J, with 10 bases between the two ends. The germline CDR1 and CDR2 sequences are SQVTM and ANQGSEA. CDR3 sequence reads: CSVKIRATNEKLFF. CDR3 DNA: TGCAGCGTTAAAATACGGGCAACTAATGAAAAACTGTTTTTT.

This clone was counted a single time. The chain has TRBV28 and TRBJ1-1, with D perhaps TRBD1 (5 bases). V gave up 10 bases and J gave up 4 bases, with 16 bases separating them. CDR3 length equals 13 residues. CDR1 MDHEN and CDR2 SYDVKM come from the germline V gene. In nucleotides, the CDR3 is TGTGCCACCTCTAGCGGGGGGATCACTGAAGCTTTCTTT. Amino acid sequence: CATSSGGITEAFF.

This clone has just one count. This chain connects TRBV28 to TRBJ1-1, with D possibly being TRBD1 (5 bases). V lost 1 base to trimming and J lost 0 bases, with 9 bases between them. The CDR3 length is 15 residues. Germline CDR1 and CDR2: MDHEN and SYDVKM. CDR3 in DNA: TGTGCCAGCAGTTTATCCACGGACATGAACACTGAAGCTTTCTTT. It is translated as CASSLSTDMNTEAFF.

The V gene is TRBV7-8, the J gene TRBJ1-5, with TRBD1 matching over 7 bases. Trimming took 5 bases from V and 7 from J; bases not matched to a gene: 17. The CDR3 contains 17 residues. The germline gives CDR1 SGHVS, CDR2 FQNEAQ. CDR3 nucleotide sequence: TGTGCCAGCAGCCCGGCTGGACAGGCAATAGGACGGCAGCCCCAGCATTTT. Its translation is CASSPAGQAIGRQPQHF.

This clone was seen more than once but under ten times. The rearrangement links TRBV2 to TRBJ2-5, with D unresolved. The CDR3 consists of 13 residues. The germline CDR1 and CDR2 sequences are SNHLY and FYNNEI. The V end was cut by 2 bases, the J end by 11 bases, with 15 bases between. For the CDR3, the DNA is TGTGCCAGCAGTGAATTGGCCTTGGCGGAGCAGTACTTC. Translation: CASSELALAEQYF.

CDR3: CASSYTDTQYF. CDR3 sequence (DNA): TGTGCCAGCAGTTACACAGATACGCAGTATTTT. The chain couples TRBV2 to TRBJ2-3; D unresolved. The CDR3 loop spans 11 amino acids. V lost 5 bases, J lost 2 bases, and 2 bases lay in between. Germline V gene data show CDR1 as SNHLY and CDR2 as FYNNEI.